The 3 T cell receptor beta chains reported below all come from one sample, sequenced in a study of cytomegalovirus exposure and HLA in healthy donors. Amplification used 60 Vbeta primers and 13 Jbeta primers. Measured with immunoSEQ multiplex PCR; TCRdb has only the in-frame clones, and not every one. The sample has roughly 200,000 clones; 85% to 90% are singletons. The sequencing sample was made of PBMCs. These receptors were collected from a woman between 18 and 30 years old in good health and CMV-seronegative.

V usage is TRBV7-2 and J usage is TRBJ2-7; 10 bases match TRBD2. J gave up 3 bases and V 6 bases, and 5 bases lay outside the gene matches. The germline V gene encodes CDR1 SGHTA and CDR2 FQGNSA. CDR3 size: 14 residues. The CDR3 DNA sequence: TGTGCCAGCAGGAAAACTAGCGGGGTCTACGAGCAGTACTTC. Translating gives CASRKTSGVYEQYF.

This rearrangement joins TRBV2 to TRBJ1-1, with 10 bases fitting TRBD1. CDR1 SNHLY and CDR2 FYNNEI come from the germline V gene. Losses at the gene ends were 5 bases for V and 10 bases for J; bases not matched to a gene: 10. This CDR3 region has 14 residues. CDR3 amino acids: CASSPGTGEEGAFF. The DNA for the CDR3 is TGTGCCAGCAGTCCCGGGACAGGGGAGGAGGGAGCTTTCTTT.

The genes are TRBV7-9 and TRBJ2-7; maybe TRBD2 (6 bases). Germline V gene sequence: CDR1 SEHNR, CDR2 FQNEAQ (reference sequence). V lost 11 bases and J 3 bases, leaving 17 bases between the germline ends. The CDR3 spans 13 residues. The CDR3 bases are TGTGCCGGGGGGTCCGGGAGTGTCTACGAGCAGTACTTC. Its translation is CAGGSGSVYEQYF.